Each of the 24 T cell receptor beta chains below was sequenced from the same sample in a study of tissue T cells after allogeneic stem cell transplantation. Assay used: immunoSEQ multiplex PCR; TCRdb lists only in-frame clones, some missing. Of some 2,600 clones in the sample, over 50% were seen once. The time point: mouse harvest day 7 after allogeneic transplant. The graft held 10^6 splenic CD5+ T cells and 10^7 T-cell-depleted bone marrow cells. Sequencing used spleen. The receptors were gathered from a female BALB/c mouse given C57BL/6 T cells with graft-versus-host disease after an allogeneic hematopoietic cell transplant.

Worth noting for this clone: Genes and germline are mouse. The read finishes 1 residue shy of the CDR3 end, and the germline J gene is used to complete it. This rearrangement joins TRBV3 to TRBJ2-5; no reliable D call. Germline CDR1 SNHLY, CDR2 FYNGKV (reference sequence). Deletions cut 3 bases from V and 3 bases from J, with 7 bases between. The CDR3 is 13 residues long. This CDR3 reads CASSFDGQDTQYF. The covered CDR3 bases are TGTGCCAGCAGCTTCGACGGACAAGACACCCAGTAC.

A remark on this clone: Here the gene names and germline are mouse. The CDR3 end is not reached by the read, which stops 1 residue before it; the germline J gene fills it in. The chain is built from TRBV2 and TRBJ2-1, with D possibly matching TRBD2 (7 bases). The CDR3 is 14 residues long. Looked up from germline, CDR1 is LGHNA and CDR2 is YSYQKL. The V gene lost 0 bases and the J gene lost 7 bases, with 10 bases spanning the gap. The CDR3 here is CASSQEGGRAEQFF. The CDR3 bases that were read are TGTGCCAGCAGCCAAGAAGGGGGGCGAGCTGAGCAGTTC.

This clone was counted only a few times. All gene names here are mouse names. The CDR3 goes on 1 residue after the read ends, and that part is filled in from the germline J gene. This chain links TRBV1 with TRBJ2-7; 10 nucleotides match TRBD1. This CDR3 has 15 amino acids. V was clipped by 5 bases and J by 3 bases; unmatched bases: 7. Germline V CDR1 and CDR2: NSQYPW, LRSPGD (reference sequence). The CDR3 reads CTCSPRDRGFYEQYF. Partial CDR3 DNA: TGCACCTGCAGTCCCCGGGACAGGGGTTTCTATGAACAGTAC. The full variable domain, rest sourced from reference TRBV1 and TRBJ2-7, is VTLLEQNPRWRLVPRGQAVNLRCILKNSQYPWMSWYQQDLQKQLQWLFTLRSPGDKEVKSLPGADYLATRVTDTELRLQVANMSQGRTLYCTCSPRDRGFYEQYFGPGTRLTVL.

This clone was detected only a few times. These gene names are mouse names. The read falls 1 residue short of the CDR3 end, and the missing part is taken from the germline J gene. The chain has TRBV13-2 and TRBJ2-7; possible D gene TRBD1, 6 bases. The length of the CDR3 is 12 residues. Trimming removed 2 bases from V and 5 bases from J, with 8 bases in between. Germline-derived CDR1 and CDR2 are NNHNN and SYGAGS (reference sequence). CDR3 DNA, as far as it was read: TGTGCCAGCGGTGAGGCAGGGGATGAACAGTAC. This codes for CASGEAGDEQY. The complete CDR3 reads CASGEAGDEQYF.

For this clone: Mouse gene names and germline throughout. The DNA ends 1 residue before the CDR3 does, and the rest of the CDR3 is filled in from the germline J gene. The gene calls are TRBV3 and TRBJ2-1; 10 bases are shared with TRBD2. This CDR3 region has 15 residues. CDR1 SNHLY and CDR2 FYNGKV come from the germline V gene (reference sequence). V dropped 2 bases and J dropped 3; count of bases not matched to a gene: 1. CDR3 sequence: CASSLNWGGYAEQFF. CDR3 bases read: TGTGCCAGCAGCTTAAACTGGGGGGGCTATGCTGAGCAGTTC.

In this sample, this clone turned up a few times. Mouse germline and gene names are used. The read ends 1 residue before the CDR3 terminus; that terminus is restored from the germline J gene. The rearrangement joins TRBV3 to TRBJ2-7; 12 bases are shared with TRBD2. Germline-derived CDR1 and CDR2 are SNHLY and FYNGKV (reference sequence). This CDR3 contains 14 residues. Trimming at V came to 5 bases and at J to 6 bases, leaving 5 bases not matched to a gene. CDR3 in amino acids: CASSVRDWGVEQYF. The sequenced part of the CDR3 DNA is TGTGCCAGCAGCGTCCGGGACTGGGGGGTTGAACAGTAC. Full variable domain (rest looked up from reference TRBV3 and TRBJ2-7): GPKVLQIPSHQIIDMGQMVTLNCDPVSNHLYFYWYKQILGQQMEFLVNFYNGKVMEKSKLFKDQFSVERPDGSYFTLKIQPTALEDSAVYFCASSVRDWGVEQYFGPGTRLTVL.

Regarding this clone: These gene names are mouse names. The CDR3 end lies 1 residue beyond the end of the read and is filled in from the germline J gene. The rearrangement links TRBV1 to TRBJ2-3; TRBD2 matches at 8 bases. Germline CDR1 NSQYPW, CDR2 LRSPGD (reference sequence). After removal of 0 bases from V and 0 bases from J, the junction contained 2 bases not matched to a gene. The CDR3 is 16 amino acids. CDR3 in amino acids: CTCSADSGGSAETLYF. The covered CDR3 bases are TGCACCTGCAGTGCAGACTCTGGGGGGAGTGCAGAAACGCTGTAT.

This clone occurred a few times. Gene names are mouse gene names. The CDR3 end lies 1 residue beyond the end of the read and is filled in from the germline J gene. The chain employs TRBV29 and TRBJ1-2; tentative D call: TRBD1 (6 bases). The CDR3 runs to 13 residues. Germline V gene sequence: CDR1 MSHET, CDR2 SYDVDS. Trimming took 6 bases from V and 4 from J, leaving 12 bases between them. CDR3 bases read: TGTGCTAGCAGCTTCACAGGGAGCTCCGACTACACC. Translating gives CASSFTGSSDYT. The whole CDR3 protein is CASSFTGSSDYTF. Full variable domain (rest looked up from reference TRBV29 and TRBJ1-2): DMKVTQMPRYLIKRMGENVLLECGQDMSHETMYWYRQDPGLGLQLIYISYDVDSNSEGDIPKGYRVSRKKREHFSLILDSAKTNQTSVYFCASSFTGSSDYTFGSGTRLLVI.

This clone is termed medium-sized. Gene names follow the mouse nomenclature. The CDR3 loop is CTCSALLGGYAEQFF. CDR3 DNA, as far as it was read: TGCACCTGCAGTGCGCTACTGGGGGGGTATGCTGAGCAGTTC. The chain links TRBV1 to TRBJ2-1; 10 bases are shared with TRBD2. The sequenced fragment ends 1 residue before the CDR3 boundary, so the rest is inferred from the germline J gene. The germline V gene encodes CDR1 NSQYPW and CDR2 LRSPGD (reference sequence). The V and J ends lost 3 bases and 4 bases, in that order; junction bases with no gene match: 3. The length of the CDR3 is 15 residues.

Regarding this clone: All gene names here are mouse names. CDR3 bases read: TGTGCCTGGAGTACCGCCGGGGGGGCGGGAGCTGAGCAGTTC. It specifies CAWSTAGGAGAEQF. The full CDR3 is CAWSTAGGAGAEQFF. The V and J genes are TRBV31 and TRBJ2-1; TRBD2 agrees at 8 bases. The DNA ends 1 residue before the CDR3 does, and the rest of the CDR3 is filled in from the germline J gene. The CDR3 contains 15 residues. Germline lookup yields CDR1 GKSSPN and CDR2 SITVG. V shed 2 bases, J shed 7 bases, and the junction held 10 bases outside the gene matches.

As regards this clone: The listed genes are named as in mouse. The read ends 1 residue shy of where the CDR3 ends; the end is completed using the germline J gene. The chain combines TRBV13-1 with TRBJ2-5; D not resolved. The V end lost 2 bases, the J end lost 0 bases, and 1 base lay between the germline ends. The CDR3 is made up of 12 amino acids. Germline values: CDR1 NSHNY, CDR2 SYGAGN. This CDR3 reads CASSDNQDTQYF. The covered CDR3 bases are TGTGCCAGCAGTGACAACCAAGACACCCAGTAC.

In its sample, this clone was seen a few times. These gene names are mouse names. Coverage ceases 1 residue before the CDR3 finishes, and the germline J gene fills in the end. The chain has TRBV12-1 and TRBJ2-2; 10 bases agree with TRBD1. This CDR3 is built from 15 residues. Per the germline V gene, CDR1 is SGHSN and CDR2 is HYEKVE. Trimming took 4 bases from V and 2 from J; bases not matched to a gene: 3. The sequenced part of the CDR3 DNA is TGTGCCAGCTCACCGGGACAGGGGAACACCGGGCAGCTCTAC. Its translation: CASSPGQGNTGQLY. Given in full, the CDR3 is CASSPGQGNTGQLYF.

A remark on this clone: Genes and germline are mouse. The sequenced CDR3 bases are TGCACCTGCAGTGCAGTCGACTGGGGGCAAGACACCCAGTAC. Protein: CTCSAVDWGQDTQY. The whole CDR3 is CTCSAVDWGQDTQYF. The J gene is TRBJ2-5, the V gene TRBV1; 9 bases are shared with TRBD2. The sequence runs out 1 residue before the end of the CDR3; the remainder is reconstructed from the germline J gene. The V gene's germline CDR1 is NSQYPW and CDR2 LRSPGD (reference sequence). This CDR3 spans 15 amino acids. Trimming removed 1 base from V and 3 bases from J; junction bases left unmatched: 2.

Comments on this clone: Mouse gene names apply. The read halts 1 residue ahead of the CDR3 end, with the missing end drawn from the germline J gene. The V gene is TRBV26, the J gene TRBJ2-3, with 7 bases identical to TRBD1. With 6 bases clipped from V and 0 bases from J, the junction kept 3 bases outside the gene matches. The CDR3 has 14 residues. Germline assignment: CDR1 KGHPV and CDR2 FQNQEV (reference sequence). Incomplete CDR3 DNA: TGTGCCAGCAGCCGACAGGGTAGTGCAGAAACGCTGTAT. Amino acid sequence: CASSRQGSAETLY. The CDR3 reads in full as CASSRQGSAETLYF.

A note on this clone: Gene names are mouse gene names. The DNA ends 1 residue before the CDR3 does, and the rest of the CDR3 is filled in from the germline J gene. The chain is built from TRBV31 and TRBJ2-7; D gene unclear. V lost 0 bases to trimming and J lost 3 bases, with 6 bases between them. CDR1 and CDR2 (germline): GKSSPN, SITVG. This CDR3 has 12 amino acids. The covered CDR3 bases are TGTGCCTGGAGTCTGGGTTACTATGAACAGTAC. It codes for CAWSLGYYEQY. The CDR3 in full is CAWSLGYYEQYF.

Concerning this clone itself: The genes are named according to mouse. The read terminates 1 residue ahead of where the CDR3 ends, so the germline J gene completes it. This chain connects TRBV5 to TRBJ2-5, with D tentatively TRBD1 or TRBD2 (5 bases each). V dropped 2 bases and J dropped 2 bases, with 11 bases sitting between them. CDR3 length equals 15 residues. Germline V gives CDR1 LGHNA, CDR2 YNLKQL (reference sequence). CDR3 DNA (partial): TGTGCCAGCAGCCAATCTTGGGGCCCCCAAGACACCCAGTAC. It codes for CASSQSWGPQDTQY. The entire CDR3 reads CASSQSWGPQDTQYF.

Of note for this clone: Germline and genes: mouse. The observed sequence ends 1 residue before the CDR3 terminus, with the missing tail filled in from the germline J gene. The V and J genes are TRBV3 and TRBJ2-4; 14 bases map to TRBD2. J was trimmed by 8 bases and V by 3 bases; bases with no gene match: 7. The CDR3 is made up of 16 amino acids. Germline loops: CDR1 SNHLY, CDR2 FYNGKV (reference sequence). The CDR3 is CASSFRDWGGEGTLYF. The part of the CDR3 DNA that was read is TGTGCCAGCAGCTTCCGGGACTGGGGGGGCGAGGGCACCTTGTAC.

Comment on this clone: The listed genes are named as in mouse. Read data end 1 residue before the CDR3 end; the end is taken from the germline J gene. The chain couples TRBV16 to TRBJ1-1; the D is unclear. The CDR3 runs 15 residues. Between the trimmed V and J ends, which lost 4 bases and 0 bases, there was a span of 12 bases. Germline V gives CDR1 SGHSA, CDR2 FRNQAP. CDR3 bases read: TGTGCAAGCAGCTCGGGCACAACTGCAAACACAGAAGTCTTC. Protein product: CASSSGTTANTEVF. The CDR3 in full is CASSSGTTANTEVFF.

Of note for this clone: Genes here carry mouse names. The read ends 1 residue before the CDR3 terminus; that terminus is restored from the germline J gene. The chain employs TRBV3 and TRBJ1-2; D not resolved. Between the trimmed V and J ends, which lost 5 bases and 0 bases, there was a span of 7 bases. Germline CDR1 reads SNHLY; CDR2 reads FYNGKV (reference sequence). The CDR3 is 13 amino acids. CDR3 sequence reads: CASSLQTNSDYTF. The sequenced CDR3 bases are TGTGCCAGCAGCCTGCAAACAAACTCCGACTACACC.

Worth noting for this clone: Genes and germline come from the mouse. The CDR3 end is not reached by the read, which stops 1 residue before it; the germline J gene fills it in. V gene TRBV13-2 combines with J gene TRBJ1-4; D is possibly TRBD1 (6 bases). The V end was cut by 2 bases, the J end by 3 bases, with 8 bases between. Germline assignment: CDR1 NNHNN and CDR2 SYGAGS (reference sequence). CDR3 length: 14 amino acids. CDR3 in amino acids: CASGDRGTNERLFF. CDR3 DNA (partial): TGTGCCAGCGGTGACAGGGGAACCAACGAAAGATTATTT.

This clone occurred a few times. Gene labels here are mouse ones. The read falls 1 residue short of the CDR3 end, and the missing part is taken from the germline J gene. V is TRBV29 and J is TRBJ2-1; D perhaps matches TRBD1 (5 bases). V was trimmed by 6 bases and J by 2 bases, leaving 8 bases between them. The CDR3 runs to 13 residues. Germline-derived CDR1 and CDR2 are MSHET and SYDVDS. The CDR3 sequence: CASRFRDYAEQFF. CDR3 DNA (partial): TGTGCTAGCAGATTCAGGGACTATGCTGAGCAGTTC.

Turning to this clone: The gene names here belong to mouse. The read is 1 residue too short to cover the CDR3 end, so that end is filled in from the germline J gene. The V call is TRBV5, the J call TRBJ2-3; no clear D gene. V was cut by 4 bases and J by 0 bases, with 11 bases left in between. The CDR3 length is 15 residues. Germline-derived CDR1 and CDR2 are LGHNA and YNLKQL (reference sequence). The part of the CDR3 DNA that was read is TGTGCCAGCAGCCCCCGCCAGGCTAGTGCAGAAACGCTGTAT. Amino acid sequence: CASSPRQASAETLY. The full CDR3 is CASSPRQASAETLYF.

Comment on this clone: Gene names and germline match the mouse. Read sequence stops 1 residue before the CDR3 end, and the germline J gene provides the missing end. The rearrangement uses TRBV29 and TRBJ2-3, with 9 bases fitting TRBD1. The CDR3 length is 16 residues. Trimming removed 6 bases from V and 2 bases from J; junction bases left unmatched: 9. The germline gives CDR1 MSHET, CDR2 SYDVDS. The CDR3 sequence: CASREGQGVDAETLYF. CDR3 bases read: TGTGCTAGCAGGGAGGGACAGGGAGTAGATGCAGAAACGCTGTAT.

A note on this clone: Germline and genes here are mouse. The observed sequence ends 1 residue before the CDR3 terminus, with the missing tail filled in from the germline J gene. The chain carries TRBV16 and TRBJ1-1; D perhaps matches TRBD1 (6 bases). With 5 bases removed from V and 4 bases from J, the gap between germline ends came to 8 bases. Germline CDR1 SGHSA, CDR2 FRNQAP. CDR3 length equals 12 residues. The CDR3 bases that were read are TGTGCAAGCAGCCTCAGGGGCACAGAAGTCTTC. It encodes CASSLRGTEVF. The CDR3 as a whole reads CASSLRGTEVFF.